This T cell receptor (beta chain) was documented in a study of blood T cell repertoires in COVID-19. Across the study: COVID-19 samples, acute and convalescent, were from the United States, Italy and Spain. Sample material is recorded as cDNA or gDNA derived from T cells, B-cell-depleted T cells, or PBMCs.

Seattle researchers signed up patients amid active infection and tracked them longitudinally. The CDR3 is 17 residues long. Looked up from germline, CDR1 is LGHNA and CDR2 is YSLEER. V lost 3 bases and J 0 bases, leaving 15 bases between the germline ends. This clone was recorded once. Authors' methods: The authors estimated nucleated cell counts from reference gene primer amplification. The table came from immunoSEQ multiplex PCR; TCRdb's copy has only in-frame clones and leaves some out. The V and J calls and clone size come from that table; D and trimming were worked out from the DNA. The table lists fewer than 250,000 clones, around four fifths of them singletons.

This sequence joins TRBV4-3 and TRBJ1-3; D is possibly TRBD1 (6 bases). Sequences were obtained from peripheral blood. The source of this sequence is a man aged 55 to 70 with COVID-19, enrolled during active disease. In DNA, the CDR3 is TGCGCCAGCAGCCAGGCTACAGGGTTTAGCTCTGGAAACACCATATATTTT. Residues: CASSQATGFSSGNTIYF.